Here is one T cell receptor beta chain with its context. The record originates from a study of blood T cell repertoires in COVID-19. Study context: COVID-19 samples collected from the United States, Italy and Spain covered acute and convalescent phases. T cells, B-cell-depleted T cells, or PBMCs supplied cDNA or gDNA.

Per the original data handling: By means of reference gene primer amplification, nucleated cell counts were estimated. Assay used: immunoSEQ multiplex PCR; TCRdb lists only in-frame clones, some missing. The V and J calls and the clone size are those of that table, but D and trimming were determined from the DNA. The data show a few hundred thousand clones, about nine tenths seen once. Trimming left V 4 bases short and J 5 bases short, with 24 bases between. The CDR3 length is 17 residues. Germline V lookup: CDR1 LGHDT, CDR2 YNNKEL (reference sequence). The TCR sequence derives from a man between 50 and 59 years old with acute or convalescent COVID-19. Sequencing was carried out using peripheral blood. This rearrangement joins TRBV3-1 (or the pseudogene TRBV3-2) to TRBJ2-7; D possibly corresponds to TRBD2 (7 bases). CDR3 nucleotides: TGTGCCAGCAGCCCCTACCGAGGACGGGGGGCCACCCACGAGCAGTACTTC. This gives the protein CASSPYRGRGATHEQYF.